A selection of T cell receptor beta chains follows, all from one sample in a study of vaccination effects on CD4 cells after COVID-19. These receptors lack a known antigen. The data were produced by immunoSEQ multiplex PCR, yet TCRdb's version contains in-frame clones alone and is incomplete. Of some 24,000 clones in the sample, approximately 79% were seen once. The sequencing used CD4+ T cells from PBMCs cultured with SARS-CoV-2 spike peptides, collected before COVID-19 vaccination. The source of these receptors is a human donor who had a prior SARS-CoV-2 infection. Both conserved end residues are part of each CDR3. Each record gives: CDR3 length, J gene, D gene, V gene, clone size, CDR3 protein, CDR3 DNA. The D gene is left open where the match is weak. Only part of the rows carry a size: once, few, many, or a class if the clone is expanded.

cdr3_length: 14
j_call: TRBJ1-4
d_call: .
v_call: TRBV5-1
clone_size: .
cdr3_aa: CASSLMGVEEKLFF
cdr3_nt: TGCGCCAGCAGCTTGATGGGGGTGGAGGAAAAACTGTTTTTT

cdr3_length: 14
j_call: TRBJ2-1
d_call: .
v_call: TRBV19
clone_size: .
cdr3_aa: CASSTRNRGRGQFF
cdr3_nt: TGTGCCAGTAGTACCAGGAATAGGGGTAGGGGGCAGTTCTTC

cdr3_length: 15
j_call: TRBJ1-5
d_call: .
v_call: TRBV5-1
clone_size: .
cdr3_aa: CASSFTGSRNQPQHF
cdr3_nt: TGCGCCAGCAGCTTCACGGGGTCGCGTAATCAGCCCCAGCATTTT

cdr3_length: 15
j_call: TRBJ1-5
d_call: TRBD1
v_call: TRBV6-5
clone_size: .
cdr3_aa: CASRPGTGFNQPQHF
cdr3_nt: TGTGCCAGCAGGCCCGGGACAGGGTTCAATCAGCCCCAGCATTTT

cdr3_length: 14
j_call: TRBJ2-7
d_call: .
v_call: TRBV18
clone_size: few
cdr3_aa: CASSPRGTFYEQYF
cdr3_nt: TGTGCCAGCTCACCACGCGGGACCTTCTACGAGCAGTACTTC

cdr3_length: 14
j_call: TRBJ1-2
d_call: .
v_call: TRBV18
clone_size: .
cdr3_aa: CASSPEGQGSRYTF
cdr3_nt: TGTGCCAGCTCACCAGAGGGGCAGGGGAGTCGCTACACCTTC

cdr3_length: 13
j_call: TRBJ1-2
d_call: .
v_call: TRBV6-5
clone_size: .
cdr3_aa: CASTWTGGGGYTF
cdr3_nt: TGTGCCAGCACTTGGACCGGGGGCGGGGGCTACACCTTC

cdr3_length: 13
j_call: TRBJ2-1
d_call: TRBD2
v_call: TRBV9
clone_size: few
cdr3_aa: CASSPGLVNEQFF
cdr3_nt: TGTGCCAGCAGCCCGGGACTAGTCAATGAGCAGTTCTTC

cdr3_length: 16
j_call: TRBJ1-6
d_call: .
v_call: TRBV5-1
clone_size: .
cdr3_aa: CASRGTPGQDGSPLHF
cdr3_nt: TGCGCCAGCAGGGGGACTCCGGGGCAGGACGGATCACCCCTCCACTTT

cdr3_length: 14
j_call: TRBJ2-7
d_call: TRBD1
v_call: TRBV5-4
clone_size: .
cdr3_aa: CASSQPTGDGEQYF
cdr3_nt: TGTGCCAGCAGCCAGCCCACAGGGGACGGCGAGCAGTACTTC

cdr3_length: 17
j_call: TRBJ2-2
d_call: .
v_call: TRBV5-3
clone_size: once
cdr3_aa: CARSLTVEGASTGELFF
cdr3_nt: TGTGCCAGAAGCTTGACTGTAGAGGGAGCATCCACCGGGGAGCTGTTTTTT

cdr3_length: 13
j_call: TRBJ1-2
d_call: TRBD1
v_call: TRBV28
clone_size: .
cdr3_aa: CASRRTGADSYTF
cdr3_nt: TGTGCCAGCAGGCGGACAGGGGCGGATAGCTACACCTTC

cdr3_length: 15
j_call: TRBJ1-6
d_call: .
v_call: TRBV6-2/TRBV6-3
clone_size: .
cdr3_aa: CASSYRAGRNSPLHF
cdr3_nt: TGTGCCAGCAGTTACCGGGCAGGAAGAAATTCACCCCTCCACTTT

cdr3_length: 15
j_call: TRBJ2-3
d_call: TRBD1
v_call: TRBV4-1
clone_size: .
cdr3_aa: CASSHRTGGKDTQYF
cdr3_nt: TGCGCCAGCAGCCACCGGACAGGGGGTAAAGATACGCAGTATTTT

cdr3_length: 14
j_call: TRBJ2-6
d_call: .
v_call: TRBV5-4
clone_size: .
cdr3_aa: CASSFSTVANVLTF
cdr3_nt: TGTGCCAGCAGCTTTTCGACTGTAGCCAACGTCCTGACTTTC

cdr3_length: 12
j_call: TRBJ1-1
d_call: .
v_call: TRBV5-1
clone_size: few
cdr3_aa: CASSLSGTEAFF
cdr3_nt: TGCGCCAGCAGCTTGAGTGGAACCGAAGCTTTCTTT

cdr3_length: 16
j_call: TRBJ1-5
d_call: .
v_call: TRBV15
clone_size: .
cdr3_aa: CATSRASGFSGQPQHF
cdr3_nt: TGTGCCACCAGCAGAGCTTCAGGTTTCTCGGGTCAGCCCCAGCATTTT

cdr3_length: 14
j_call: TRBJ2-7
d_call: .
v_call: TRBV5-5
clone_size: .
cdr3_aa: CASSFRIDLYEQYF
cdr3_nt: TGTGCCAGCAGCTTCAGGATCGATCTTTACGAGCAGTACTTC

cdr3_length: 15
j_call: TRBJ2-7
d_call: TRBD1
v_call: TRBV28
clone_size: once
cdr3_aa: CASSFKGYRGDEQYF
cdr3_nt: TGTGCCAGCAGTTTTAAAGGATACAGGGGAGACGAGCAGTACTTC

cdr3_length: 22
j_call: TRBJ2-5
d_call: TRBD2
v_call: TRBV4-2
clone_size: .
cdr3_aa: CASSQVSAQAGLAGGEGETQYF
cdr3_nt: TGTGCCAGCAGCCAAGTTTCGGCGCAGGCGGGACTAGCGGGAGGGGAGGGGGAGACCCAGTACTTC

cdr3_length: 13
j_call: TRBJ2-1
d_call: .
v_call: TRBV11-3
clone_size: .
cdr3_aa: CASSSRGGNEQFF
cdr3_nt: TGTGCCAGCAGCTCGAGGGGGGGGAATGAGCAGTTCTTC

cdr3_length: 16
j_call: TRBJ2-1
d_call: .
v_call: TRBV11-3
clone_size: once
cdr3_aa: CASSLGNEGVYNEQFF
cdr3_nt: TGTGCCAGCAGCTTAGGGAATGAGGGGGTATACAATGAGCAGTTCTTC

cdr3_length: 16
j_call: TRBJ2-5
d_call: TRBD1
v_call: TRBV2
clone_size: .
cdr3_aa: CASSRTGRPGIETQYF
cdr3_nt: TGTGCCAGCAGCCGGACAGGGCGCCCAGGGATAGAGACCCAGTACTTC

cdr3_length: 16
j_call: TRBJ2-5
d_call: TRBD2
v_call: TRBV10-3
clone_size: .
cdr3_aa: CAISGTSGGHQETQYF
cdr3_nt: TGTGCCATCAGTGGAACTAGCGGGGGACACCAAGAGACCCAGTACTTC

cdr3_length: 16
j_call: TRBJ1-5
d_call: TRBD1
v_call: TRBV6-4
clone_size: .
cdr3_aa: CASSDSGTGAVWAQHF
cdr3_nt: TGTGCCAGCAGTGATTCCGGGACAGGTGCCGTTTGGGCCCAGCATTTT

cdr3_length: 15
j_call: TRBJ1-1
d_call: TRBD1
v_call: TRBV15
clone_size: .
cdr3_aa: CATRMGQAMNTEAFF
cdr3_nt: TGTGCCACCAGAATGGGACAGGCGATGAACACTGAAGCTTTCTTT

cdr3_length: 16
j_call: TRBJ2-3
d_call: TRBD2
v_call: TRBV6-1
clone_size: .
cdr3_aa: CASSDTGLAGGGRQYF
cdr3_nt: TGTGCCAGCAGTGATACGGGACTAGCGGGGGGGGGCAGGCAGTATTTT

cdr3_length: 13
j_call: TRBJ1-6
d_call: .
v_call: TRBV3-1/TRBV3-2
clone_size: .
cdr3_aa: CASSQGGDSPLHF
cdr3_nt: TGTGCCAGCAGCCAAGGGGGGGACTCACCCCTCCACTTT

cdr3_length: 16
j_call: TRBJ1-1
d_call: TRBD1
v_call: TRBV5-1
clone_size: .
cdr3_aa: CASSHPDRGRDTEAFF
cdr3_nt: TGCGCCAGCAGCCATCCCGACAGGGGTCGGGATACTGAAGCTTTCTTT

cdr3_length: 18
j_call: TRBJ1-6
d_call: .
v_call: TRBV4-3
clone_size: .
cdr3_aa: CASSQDLGQRQINSPLHF
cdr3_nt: TGCGCCAGCAGCCAAGATCTCGGACAGAGACAAATTAATTCACCCCTCCACTTT

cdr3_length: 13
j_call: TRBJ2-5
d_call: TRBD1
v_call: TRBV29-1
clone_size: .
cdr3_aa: CSVVTGVQETQYF
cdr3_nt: TGCAGCGTCGTGACAGGGGTCCAAGAGACCCAGTACTTC

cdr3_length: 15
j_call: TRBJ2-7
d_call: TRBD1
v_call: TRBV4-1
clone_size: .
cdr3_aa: CASSQPGQESLRQYF
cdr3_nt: TGCGCCAGCAGCCAACCGGGACAGGAGAGCCTACGGCAGTACTTC

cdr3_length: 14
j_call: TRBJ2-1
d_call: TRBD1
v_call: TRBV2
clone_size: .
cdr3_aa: CASRRTGVPNEQFF
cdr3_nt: TGTGCCAGCCGCCGGACAGGGGTCCCCAATGAGCAGTTCTTC

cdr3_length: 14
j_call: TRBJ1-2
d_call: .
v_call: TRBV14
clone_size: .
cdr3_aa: CASSPGQNLYGYTF
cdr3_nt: TGTGCCAGCAGCCCAGGACAGAACCTATATGGCTACACCTTC

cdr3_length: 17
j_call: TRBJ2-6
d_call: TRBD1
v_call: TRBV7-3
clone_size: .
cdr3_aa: CASSPQGALYGANVLTF
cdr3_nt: TGTGCCAGCAGCCCTCAGGGGGCGCTTTACGGGGCCAACGTCCTGACTTTC

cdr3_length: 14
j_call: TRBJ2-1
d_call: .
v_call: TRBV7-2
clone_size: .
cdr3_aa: CASSFGTANNEQFF
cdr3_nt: TGTGCCAGCAGCTTTGGGACTGCCAACAATGAGCAGTTCTTC

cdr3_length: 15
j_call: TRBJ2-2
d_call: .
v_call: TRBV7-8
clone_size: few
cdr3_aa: CASSRGGGMAGELFF
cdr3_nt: TGTGCCAGCAGCCGAGGAGGGGGCATGGCCGGGGAGCTGTTTTTT

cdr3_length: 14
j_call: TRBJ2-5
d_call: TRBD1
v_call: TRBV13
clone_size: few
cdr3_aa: CASSPRTGRETQYF
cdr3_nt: TGTGCCAGCAGCCCAAGGACAGGGAGGGAGACCCAGTACTTC

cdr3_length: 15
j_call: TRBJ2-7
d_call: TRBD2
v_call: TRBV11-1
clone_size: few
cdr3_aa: CASSTASGRAYEQYF
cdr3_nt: TGTGCCAGCAGCACAGCTAGCGGGAGGGCCTACGAGCAGTACTTC

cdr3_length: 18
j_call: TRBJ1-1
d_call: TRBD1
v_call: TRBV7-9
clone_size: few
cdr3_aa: CASSFPLAGGLGNTEAFF
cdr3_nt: TGTGCCAGCAGCTTCCCCCTGGCAGGGGGGTTGGGGAACACTGAAGCTTTCTTT

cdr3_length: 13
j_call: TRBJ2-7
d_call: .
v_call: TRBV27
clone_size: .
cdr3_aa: CASSLTGLYEQYF
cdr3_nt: TGTGCCAGCAGCTTGACAGGCCTCTACGAGCAGTACTTC

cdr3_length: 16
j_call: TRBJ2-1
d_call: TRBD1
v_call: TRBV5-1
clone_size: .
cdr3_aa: CASSLTGAGAYNEQFF
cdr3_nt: TGCGCCAGCAGCTTAACAGGGGCTGGGGCCTACAATGAGCAGTTCTTC

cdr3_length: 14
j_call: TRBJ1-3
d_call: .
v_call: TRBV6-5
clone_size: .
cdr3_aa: CASKDSYSGNTIYF
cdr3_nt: TGTGCCAGCAAGGACAGCTACTCTGGAAACACCATATATTTT